One and the same sample provided the 14 T cell receptor beta chains below, sequenced in a study of cytomegalovirus exposure and HLA in healthy donors. Primers included in the PCR were 60 Vbeta and 13 Jbeta primers. TCRdb's copy holds only in-frame clones and misses some; the assay was immunoSEQ multiplex PCR. This table has some 200,000 clones, 77% appearing once. Sequencing was done on a sample of PBMCs. The receptors stem from a woman aged 55-75 years in good health and CMV-seropositive.

J is TRBJ2-3 and V is TRBV5-6, with a tentative D call TRBD2 (5 bases). Germline CDR1 SGHDT, CDR2 YYEEEE. V was cut by 4 bases and J by 3 bases, with 12 bases left in between. This CDR3 comprises 14 residues. CDR3 amino acids: CASSSDPGTDTQYF. The CDR3 DNA reads as TGTGCCAGCAGCAGCGACCCGGGAACAGATACGCAGTATTTT. The whole variable domain, remainder taken from reference TRBV5-6 and TRBJ2-3, is DAGVTQSPTHLIKTRGQQVTLRCSPKSGHDTVSWYQQALGQGPQFIFQYYEEEERQRGNFPDRFSGHQFPNYSSELNVNALLLGDSALYLCASSSDPGTDTQYFGPGTRLTVL.

The table lists this clone with a few counts. The J gene is TRBJ2-2, the V gene TRBV7-3; 9 bases are a match to TRBD1. V was pared by 8 bases and J by 5 bases, with 12 bases of the junction left unmatched. This CDR3 spans 16 amino acids. Germline V gene sequence: CDR1 SGHTA, CDR2 FQGTGA. The CDR3 DNA reads TGTGCCAGCCGAAAACAGGGGGCGATGGGTACCGGGGAGCTGTTTTTT. Translating it yields CASRKQGAMGTGELFF.

This clone was seen only a few times. The genes are TRBV27 and TRBJ2-3; 7 nucleotides agree with TRBD1. This CDR3 has 14 residues. The germline CDR1 and CDR2 sequences are MNHEY and SMNVEV (reference sequence). V shed 6 bases and J 3 bases; nucleotides not matched to a gene: 6. The CDR3 DNA follows: TGTGCCAGCAGCAGGACAGGATTTACAGATACGCAGTATTTT. Protein product: CASSRTGFTDTQYF.

This clone is a singleton in its sample. The CDR3 DNA reads TGTGCCAGCAGCGTAGGGAGGGATGAGCAGTTCTTC. It specifies CASSVGRDEQFF. The chain joins TRBV9 to TRBJ2-1; D perhaps matches TRBD2 (6 bases). Germline CDR1 and CDR2: SGDLS and YYNGEE. The CDR3 is 12 residues long. Trimming pared 0 bases from V and 8 bases from J, leaving 6 bases between. Based on the CDR3 plus reference TRBV9 and TRBJ2-1, the full variable domain is DSGVTQTPKHLITATGQRVTLRCSPRSGDLSVYWYQQSLDQGLQFLIQYYNGEERAKGNILERFSAQQFPDLHSELNLSSLELGDSALYFCASSVGRDEQFFGPGTRLTVL.

The genes are TRBV30 and TRBJ2-1; the match to TRBD1 covers 8 bases. CDR3 length: 15 amino acids. Germline values: CDR1 GTSNPN, CDR2 SVGIG (reference sequence). Losses at the gene ends were 3 bases for V and 6 bases for J; bases not matched to a gene: 10. The CDR3 bases are TGTGCCTGGAGCCTCCGGGACAGGCCTTTCAATGAGCAGTTCTTC. It specifies CAWSLRDRPFNEQFF. The entire variable domain, with the rest obtained from reference TRBV30 and TRBJ2-1, is as follows: SQTIHQWPATLVQPVGSPLSLECTVEGTSNPNLYWYRQAAGRGLQLLFYSVGIGQISSEVPQNLSASRPQDRQFILSSKKLLLSDSGFYLCAWSLRDRPFNEQFFGPGTRLTVL.

The chain combines TRBV5-1 with TRBJ2-7; possibly TRBD1 for D (6 bases). CDR3 length: 16 residues. Germline V CDR1 and CDR2: SGHRS, YFSETQ. The V end lost 4 bases, the J end lost 0 bases, and 17 bases lay between the germline ends. The CDR3 DNA follows: TGCGCCAGCAGCGCAGCCGGGACAAGGAGCTCCTACGAGCAGTACTTC. This codes for CASSAAGTRSSYEQYF.

V gene TRBV2 combines with J gene TRBJ2-5; no clear D gene. The DNA end is a closer match to TRBJ2-7, so the J assignment may be wrong. The CDR3 runs to 12 residues. Germline lookup yields CDR1 SNHLY and CDR2 FYNNEI. CDR3: CASSEGWGEQYF. In DNA form, the CDR3 reads TGTGCCAGCAGTGAAGGCTGGGGCGAGCAGTACTTC.

The J gene is TRBJ2-1, the V gene TRBV2, with 8 bases lining up with TRBD2. Germline V CDR1 and CDR2: SNHLY, FYNNEI. V shed 0 bases, J shed 15 bases, and the junction held 7 bases outside the gene matches. The CDR3 sequence is 13 residues long. CDR3 DNA: TGTGCCAGCAGTGAAGCAGGGCGGGGGGAGGTGTTCTTC. This gives the protein CASSEAGRGEVFF.

V gene TRBV6-5 combines with J gene TRBJ2-5; tentative D call: TRBD2 (6 bases). Germline values: CDR1 MNHEY, CDR2 SVGAGI. V was cut by 4 bases and J by 0 bases, with 6 bases left in between. This CDR3 is 13 amino acids long. CDR3: CASSWGDQETQYF. CDR3 coding DNA: TGTGCCAGCAGTTGGGGGGACCAAGAGACCCAGTACTTC.

This chain connects TRBV2 to TRBJ2-5, with D possibly TRBD2 on 7 matching bases. Trimming removed 4 bases at V and 4 bases at J, with 10 bases between. The CDR3 sequence is 13 residues long. CDR1 SNHLY and CDR2 FYNNEI come from the germline V gene. The CDR3 bases are TGTGCCAGCAGTGGGGGGGGCCGAGAGACCCAGTACTTC. It encodes CASSGGGRETQYF.

The chain carries TRBV5-1 and TRBJ1-1, with unresolved D. V gave up 0 bases and J gave up 4 bases, with 13 bases separating them. Germline V gene data show CDR1 as SGHRS and CDR2 as YFSETQ. CDR3 size: 15 residues. The CDR3 bases are TGCGCCAGCAGCTTGGCCGTGCCATCGAGCACTGAAGCTTTCTTT. It specifies CASSLAVPSSTEAFF.

J is TRBJ1-1 and V is TRBV6-4, with D perhaps matching TRBD1 (6 bases). The length of the CDR3 is 16 residues. The V and J ends lost 0 bases and 4 bases respectively, with 15 bases between them. Per the germline V gene, CDR1 is MRHNA and CDR2 is SNTAGT. CDR3 protein: CASSDSEARGATEAFF. The CDR3 nucleotides are TGTGCCAGCAGTGACTCGGAGGCCAGGGGTGCCACTGAAGCTTTCTTT.

The chain uses TRBV18 and TRBJ1-5; a possible D gene is TRBD1 (5 bases). CDR3 size: 16 residues. The germline V and J ends were trimmed by 3 bases and 2 bases, with 14 bases remaining between them. Germline CDR1 reads KGHSH; CDR2 reads LQKENI. In nucleotides, the CDR3 is TGTGCCAGCTCACCGGACAAGGGCGGGGGCAATCAGCCCCAGCATTTT. The encoded protein is CASSPDKGGGNQPQHF.

The chain carries TRBV11-2 and TRBJ1-3; D is unclear. Germline V lookup: CDR1 SGHAT, CDR2 FQNNGV. The CDR3 has 16 amino acids. V was cut by 2 bases and J by 0 bases, with 11 bases left in between. CDR3: CASSLNSQSSGNTIYF. The CDR3 DNA is TGTGCCAGCAGCTTAAACTCCCAAAGCTCTGGAAACACCATATATTTT.